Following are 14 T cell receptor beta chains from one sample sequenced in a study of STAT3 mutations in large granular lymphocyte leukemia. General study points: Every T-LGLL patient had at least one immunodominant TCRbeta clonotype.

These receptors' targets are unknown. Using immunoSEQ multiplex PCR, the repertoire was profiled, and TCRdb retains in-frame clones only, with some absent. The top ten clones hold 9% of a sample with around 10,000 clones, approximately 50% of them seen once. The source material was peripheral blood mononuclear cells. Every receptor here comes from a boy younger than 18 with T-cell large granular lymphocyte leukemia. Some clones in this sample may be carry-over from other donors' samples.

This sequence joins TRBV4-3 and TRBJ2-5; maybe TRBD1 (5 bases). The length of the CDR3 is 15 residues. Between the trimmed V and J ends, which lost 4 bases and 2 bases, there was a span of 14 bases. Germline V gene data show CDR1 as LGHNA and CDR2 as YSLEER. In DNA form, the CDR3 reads TGCGCCAGCAGCCCCCAGGGCATTCTTCAAGAGACCCAGTACTTC. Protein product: CASSPQGILQETQYF.

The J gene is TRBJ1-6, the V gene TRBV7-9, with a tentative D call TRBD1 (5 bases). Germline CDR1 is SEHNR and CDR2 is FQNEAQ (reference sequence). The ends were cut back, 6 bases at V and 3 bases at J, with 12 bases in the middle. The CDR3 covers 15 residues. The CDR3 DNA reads TGTGCCAGCAGTCGCCGGGACTACTATAATTCACCCCTCCACTTT. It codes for CASSRRDYYNSPLHF. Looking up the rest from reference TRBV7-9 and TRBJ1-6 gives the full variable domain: DTGVSQNPRHKITKRGQNVTFRCDPISEHNRLYWYRQTLGQGPEFLTYFQNEAQLEKSRLLSDRFSAERPKGSFSTLEIQRTEQGDSAMYLCASSRRDYYNSPLHFGNGTRLTVT.

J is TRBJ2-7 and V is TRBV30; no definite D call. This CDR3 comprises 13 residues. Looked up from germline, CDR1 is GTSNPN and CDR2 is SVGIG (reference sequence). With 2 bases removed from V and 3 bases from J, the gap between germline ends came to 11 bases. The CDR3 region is CAWSQDRNYEQYF. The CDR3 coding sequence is TGTGCCTGGAGTCAGGACCGAAACTACGAGCAGTACTTC.

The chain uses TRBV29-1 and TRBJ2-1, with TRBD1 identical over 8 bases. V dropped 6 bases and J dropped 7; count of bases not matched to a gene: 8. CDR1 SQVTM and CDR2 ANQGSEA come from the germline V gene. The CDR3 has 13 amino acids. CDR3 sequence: CSVTGVTGNEQFF. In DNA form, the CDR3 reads TGCAGCGTGACAGGGGTAACGGGGAATGAGCAGTTCTTC.

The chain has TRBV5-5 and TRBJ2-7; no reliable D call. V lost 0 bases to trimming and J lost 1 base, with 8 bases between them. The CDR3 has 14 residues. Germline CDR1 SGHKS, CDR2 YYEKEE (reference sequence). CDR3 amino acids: CASSLEGRSYEQYF. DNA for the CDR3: TGTGCCAGCAGCTTGGAGGGCCGTTCCTACGAGCAGTACTTC. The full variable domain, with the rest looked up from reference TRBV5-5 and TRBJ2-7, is DAGVTQSPTHLIKTRGQQVTLRCSPISGHKSVSWYQQVLGQGPQFIFQYYEKEERGRGNFPDRFSARQFPNYSSELNVNALLLGDSALYLCASSLEGRSYEQYFGPGTRLTVT.

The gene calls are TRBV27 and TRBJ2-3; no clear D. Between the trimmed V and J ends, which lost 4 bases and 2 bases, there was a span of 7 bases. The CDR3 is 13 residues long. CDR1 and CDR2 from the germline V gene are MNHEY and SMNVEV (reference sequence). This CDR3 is CASSSRNTDTQYF. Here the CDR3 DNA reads TGTGCCAGCAGTTCCCGGAACACAGATACGCAGTATTTT.

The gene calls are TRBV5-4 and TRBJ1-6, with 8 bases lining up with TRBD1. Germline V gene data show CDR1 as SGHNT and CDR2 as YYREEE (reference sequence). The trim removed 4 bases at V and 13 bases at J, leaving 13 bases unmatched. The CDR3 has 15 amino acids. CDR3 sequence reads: CASSHTGTGFWPLHF. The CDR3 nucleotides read TGTGCCAGCAGCCATACCGGGACAGGCTTTTGGCCCCTCCACTTT.

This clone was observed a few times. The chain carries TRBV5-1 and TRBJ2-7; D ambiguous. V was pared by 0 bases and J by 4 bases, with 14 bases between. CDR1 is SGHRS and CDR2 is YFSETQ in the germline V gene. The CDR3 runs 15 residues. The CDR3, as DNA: TGCGCCAGCAGCTTGGCCGTTGCCTCGATATACGAGCAGTACTTC. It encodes CASSLAVASIYEQYF. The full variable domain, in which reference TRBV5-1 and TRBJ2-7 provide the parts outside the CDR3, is KAGVTQTPRYLIKTRGQQVTLSCSPISGHRSVSWYQQTPGQGLQFLFEYFSETQRNKGNFPGRFSGRQFSNSRSEMNVSTLELGDSALYLCASSLAVASIYEQYFGPGTRLTVT.

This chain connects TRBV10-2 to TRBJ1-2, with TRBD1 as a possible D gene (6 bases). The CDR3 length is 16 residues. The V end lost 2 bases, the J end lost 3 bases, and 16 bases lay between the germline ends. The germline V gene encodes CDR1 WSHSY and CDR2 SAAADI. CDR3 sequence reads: CASSEDWGAGDYGYTF. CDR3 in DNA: TGCGCCAGCAGTGAGGATTGGGGGGCGGGGGACTATGGCTACACCTTC.

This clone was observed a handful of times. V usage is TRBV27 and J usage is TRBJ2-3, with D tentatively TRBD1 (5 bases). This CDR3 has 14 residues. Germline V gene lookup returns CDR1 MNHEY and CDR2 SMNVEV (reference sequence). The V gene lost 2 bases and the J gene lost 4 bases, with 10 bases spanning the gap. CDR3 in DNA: TGTGCCAGCAGTTTAGGCCAGGGATCAGATACGCAGTATTTT. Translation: CASSLGQGSDTQYF.

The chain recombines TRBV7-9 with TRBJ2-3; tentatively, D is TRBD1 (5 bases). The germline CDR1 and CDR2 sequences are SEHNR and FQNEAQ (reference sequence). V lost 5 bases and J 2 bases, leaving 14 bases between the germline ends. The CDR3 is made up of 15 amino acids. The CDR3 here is CASSRDSRATDTQYF. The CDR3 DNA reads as TGTGCCAGCAGCCGAGACAGTAGGGCCACAGATACGCAGTATTTT.

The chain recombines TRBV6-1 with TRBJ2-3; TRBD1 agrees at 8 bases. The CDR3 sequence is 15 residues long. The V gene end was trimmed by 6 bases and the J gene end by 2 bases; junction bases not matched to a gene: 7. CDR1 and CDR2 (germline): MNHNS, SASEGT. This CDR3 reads CASSSRGQVTDTQYF. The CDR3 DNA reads TGTGCCAGCAGCTCCAGGGGGCAGGTCACAGATACGCAGTATTTT.

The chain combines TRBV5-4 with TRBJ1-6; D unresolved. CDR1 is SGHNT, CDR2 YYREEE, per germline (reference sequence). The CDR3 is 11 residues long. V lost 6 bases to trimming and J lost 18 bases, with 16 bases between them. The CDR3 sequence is CASTPFPTTHF. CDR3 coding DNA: TGTGCCAGCACCCCATTTCCTACCACCCACTTT.

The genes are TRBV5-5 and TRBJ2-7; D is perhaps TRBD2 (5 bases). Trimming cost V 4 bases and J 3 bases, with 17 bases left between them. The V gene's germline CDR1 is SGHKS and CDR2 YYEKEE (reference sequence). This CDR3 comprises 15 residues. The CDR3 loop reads CASSGGPLNNYEQYF. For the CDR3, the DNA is TGTGCCAGCAGCGGCGGGCCACTAAACAACTACGAGCAGTACTTC.